This T cell receptor (beta chain) is drawn from a study of T cells in Graves' hyperthyroidism and ophthalmopathy. This clonotype was recorded at least ten times. Template material for amplifying TCR beta CDR3 regions consisted of RNA transcripts. The study used the HTBI primer set for a first-round RT-PCR of the TCR CDR3. TCRdb re-called the multiplex PCR reads with MiXCR, one entry per CDR3 protein. Of some 560,000 distinct CDR3 sequences listed, less than 15% were seen once; the top ten hold approximately 13%. CDR1 and CDR2 from the germline V gene are SEHNR and FQNEAQ (reference sequence). The V gene lost 7 bases and the J gene lost 8 bases, with 21 bases spanning the gap. There are 14 residues in the CDR3.

Sequences were obtained from blood. The sequence was collected from a middle-aged woman with Graves' hyperthyroidism. The V call is TRBV7-9, the J call TRBJ2-7; a weak D match, TRBD1 (5 bases). In DNA form, the CDR3 reads TGTGCCAGCACCCCCGGCAGGGAAGGTTTTCAGCAGTACTTC. It encodes CASTPGREGFQQYF.